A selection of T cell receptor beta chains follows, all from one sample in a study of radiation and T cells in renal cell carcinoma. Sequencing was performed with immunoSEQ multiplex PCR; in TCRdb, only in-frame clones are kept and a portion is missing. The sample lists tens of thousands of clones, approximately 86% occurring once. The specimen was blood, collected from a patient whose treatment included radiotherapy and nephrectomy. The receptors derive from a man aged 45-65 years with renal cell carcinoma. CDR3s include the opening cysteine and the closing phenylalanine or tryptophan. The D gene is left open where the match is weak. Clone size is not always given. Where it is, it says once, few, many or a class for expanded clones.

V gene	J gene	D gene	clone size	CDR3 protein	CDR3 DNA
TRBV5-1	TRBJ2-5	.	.	CASSLRGAQYF	TGCGCCAGCAGCTTACGAGGGGCCCAGTACTTC
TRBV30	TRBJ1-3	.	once	CAWSVIPAGNTIYF	TGTGCCTGGAGTGTTATACCAGCTGGAAACACCATATATTTT
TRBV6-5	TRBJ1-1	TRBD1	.	CASRRDSPNTEAFF	TGTGCCAGCAGGAGGGACAGCCCTAACACTGAAGCTTTCTTT
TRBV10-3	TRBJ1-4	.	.	CAIRRDGGNEKLFF	TGTGCCATCAGGAGGGACGGCGGTAATGAAAAACTGTTTTTT
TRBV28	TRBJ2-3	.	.	CASSSPDRLSSEYF	TGTGCCAGCAGTTCCCCCGACAGGCTCTCGAGTGAATATTTT
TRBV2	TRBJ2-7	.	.	CASRGLQGGSEQYF	TGTGCCAGCAGGGGACTGCAAGGGGGGTCGGAGCAGTACTTC
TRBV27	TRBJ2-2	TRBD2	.	CASSLAVSGTGELFF	TGTGCCAGCAGTTTAGCCGTTAGCGGGACCGGGGAGCTGTTTTTT
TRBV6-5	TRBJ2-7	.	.	CASSYSSGHPYEQYF	TGTGCCAGCAGTTACTCGAGCGGACACCCCTACGAGCAGTACTTC
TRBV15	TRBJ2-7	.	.	CATSRGGNSYEQYF	TGTGCCACCAGCAGAGGGGGGAACTCCTACGAGCAGTACTTC
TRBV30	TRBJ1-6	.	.	CAWSVRSNSPLHF	TGTGCCTGGAGTGTACGAAGCAATTCACCCCTCCACTTT
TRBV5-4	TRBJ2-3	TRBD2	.	CASSKGTSGGTDTQYF	TGTGCCAGCAGCAAGGGGACTAGCGGGGGCACAGATACGCAGTATTTT
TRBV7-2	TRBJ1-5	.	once	CASSLALGSTQPQHF	TGTGCCAGCAGCTTAGCGCTCGGGAGTACTCAGCCCCAGCATTTT
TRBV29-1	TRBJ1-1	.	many	CSVESRDKMNTEAFF	TGCAGCGTTGAGAGCAGGGATAAGATGAACACTGAAGCTTTCTTT
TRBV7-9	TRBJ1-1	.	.	CASSLMETEAFF	TGTGCCAGCAGCTTAATGGAGACTGAAGCTTTCTTT
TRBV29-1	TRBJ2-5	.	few	CSGGPETQYF	TGCAGCGGAGGGCCGGAGACCCAGTACTTC
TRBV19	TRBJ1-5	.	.	CASSLGGGGNQPQHF	TGTGCCAGTAGTCTAGGGGGAGGGGGCAATCAGCCCCAGCATTTT
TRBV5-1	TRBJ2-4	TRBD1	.	CASSDDRGAKNIQYF	TGCGCCAGCAGCGACGACAGGGGAGCCAAAAACATTCAGTACTTC
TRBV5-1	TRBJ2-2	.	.	CASSPTLGGELFF	TGCGCCAGCAGCCCTACTCTGGGCGGGGAGCTGTTTTTT
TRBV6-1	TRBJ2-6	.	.	CASSGFKSGANVLTF	TGTGCCAGCAGTGGATTTAAGTCTGGGGCCAACGTCCTGACTTTC
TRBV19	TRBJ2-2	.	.	CATAPDSGGPGELFF	TGTGCCACCGCCCCCGATTCGGGTGGCCCCGGGGAGCTGTTTTTT